This T cell receptor (beta chain) was documented in a study of OX40 agonist ivuxolimab in advanced cancers. Study-level information: Previous treatment with anti-PD-1, anti-PD-L1 or anti-CTLA-4 therapy was allowed; 30% to 50% had received some.

General study results and limits: Antigens targeted by the expanded peripheral T cells were not determined. Both blood CD4+ and CD8+ T cells showed clonal growth by week 6 at 0.1 to 3.0 mg/kg.

Some clones are missing from TCRdb's copy, which holds only in-frame ones; the method was immunoSEQ multiplex PCR. The sample includes fewer than 85,000 clones, 88% of them seen just once. As regards this clone: Its target is not known.

Sample: CD4+ or CD8+ T cells sorted from blood, taken in a trial of the OX40 agonist ivuxolimab. The TCR originated in an adult with an advanced solid tumor such as melanoma, head and neck, liver or kidney cancer.

The CDR3 sequence is CASSYLRMNTEAFF. CDR3 nucleotides: TGTGCCAGCAGTTATTTACGGATGAACACTGAAGCTTTCTTT. The rearrangement uses TRBV6-6 and TRBJ1-1, with D unresolved. Germline CDR1 and CDR2: MNHNY and SVGAGI (reference sequence). The V gene lost 3 bases and the J gene lost 0 bases, with 8 bases spanning the gap. The length of the CDR3 is 14 residues.